Presented here are 19 T cell receptor beta chains from one specimen sequenced in a study of radiation and T cells in renal cell carcinoma. Sample time point: baseline pretreatment blood. The sample's treatment: 15 Gy SBRT to primary tumor, nephrectomy 4 weeks later. Sequencing was performed with immunoSEQ multiplex PCR; in TCRdb, only in-frame clones are kept and a portion is missing. The profile shows some 150,000 clones, roughly 84% of them singletons. The specimen was blood, collected from a patient whose treatment included radiotherapy and nephrectomy. The receptors were sampled from a woman aged 45-59 years with renal cell carcinoma.

This chain joins TRBV6-1 and TRBJ1-1; no definite D call. Germline V lookup: CDR1 MNHNS, CDR2 SASEGT. The germline V and J ends were trimmed by 4 bases and 6 bases, with 15 bases remaining between them. The CDR3 covers 14 residues. This chain's CDR3 is CASSVEGEVAEAFF. The CDR3 nucleotides read TGTGCCAGCAGTGTGGAGGGAGAAGTCGCTGAAGCTTTCTTT.

This clone occurred once. This sequence joins TRBV19 and TRBJ1-1; D is uncertain. Trimming took off 5 bases at V and 6 bases at J, with 13 bases between the two ends. Germline CDR1 and CDR2: LNHDA and SQIVND (reference sequence). The CDR3 is 13 residues long. The CDR3 here is CASSPNMLAEAFF. Here the CDR3 DNA reads TGTGCCAGTAGTCCCAACATGCTCGCTGAAGCTTTCTTT.

The CDR3: CASSGQDRGSNQPQHF. The CDR3 bases are TGTGCCAGTAGTGGTCAGGACAGGGGAAGCAATCAGCCCCAGCATTTT. The chain recombines TRBV19 with TRBJ1-5; 9 bases align to TRBD1. Per the germline V gene, CDR1 is LNHDA and CDR2 is SQIVND (reference sequence). Trimming took 5 bases from V and 1 from J; bases not matched to a gene: 6. The CDR3 sequence is 16 residues long.

This clone came up once. The chain couples TRBV11-2 to TRBJ2-2; D perhaps matches TRBD1 (8 bases). This CDR3 has 17 amino acids. Per germline, CDR1 SGHAT and CDR2 FQNNGV. Trimming took off 1 base at V and 3 bases at J, with 15 bases between the two ends. The CDR3 nucleotides read TGTGCCAGCAGCTTAGGAAGACAGGGGAGGGACACCGGGGAGCTGTTTTTT. Protein sequence: CASSLGRQGRDTGELFF.

This chain uses TRBV5-1 with TRBJ1-4; no clear D gene. This CDR3 has 16 residues. From germline, CDR1 is SGHRS and CDR2 YFSETQ. V shed 2 bases and J shed 0 bases, with 11 bases lying between them. The CDR3 DNA sequence: TGCGCCAGCAGCTTCGACGGTTCTCCAACTAATGAAAAACTGTTTTTT. It specifies CASSFDGSPTNEKLFF.

V and J are TRBV19 and TRBJ2-5, with D tentatively TRBD1 (5 bases). The V end was cut by 3 bases, the J end by 1 base, with 6 bases between. The CDR3 totals 13 residues. From germline, CDR1 is LNHDA and CDR2 SQIVND (reference sequence). CDR3 bases: TGTGCCAGTAGTATGGACACCCAAGAGACCCAGTACTTC. The encoded protein is CASSMDTQETQYF.

The genes are TRBV4-3 and TRBJ1-6; D is unresolved. The CDR3 has 15 residues. Germline V gene lookup returns CDR1 LGHNA and CDR2 YSLEER. Trimming took off 5 bases at V and 10 bases at J, with 18 bases between the two ends. This chain's CDR3 is CASSSNWVPFSPLHF. As DNA, the CDR3 is TGCGCCAGCAGCTCCAACTGGGTACCGTTCTCACCCCTCCACTTT.

This chain links TRBV4-3 with TRBJ2-7; TRBD1 matches 8 bases. Germline lookup yields CDR1 LGHNA and CDR2 YSLEER. This CDR3 spans 15 amino acids. Unmatched junction bases numbered 11, after V lost 3 bases and J lost 7 bases. The CDR3 DNA sequence: TGCGCCAGCAGCCATGGCCTCGGACAGGGCCGGGAGCAGTACTTC. Translating gives CASSHGLGQGREQYF.

J is TRBJ1-4 and V is TRBV7-9, with 7 bases fitting TRBD1. The CDR3 runs to 15 residues. Trimming at V came to 3 bases and at J to 0 bases, leaving 1 base not matched to a gene. The germline V gene encodes CDR1 SEHNR and CDR2 FQNEAQ (reference sequence). The CDR3 DNA sequence: TGTGCCAGCAGCTTTACAGGGGCAACTAATGAAAAACTGTTTTTT. Amino acid sequence: CASSFTGATNEKLFF.

This chain links TRBV5-6 with TRBJ2-7; D possibly corresponds to TRBD2 (5 bases). Between the trimmed V and J ends, which lost 0 bases and 1 base, there was a span of 14 bases. This CDR3 comprises 16 residues. Looked up from germline, CDR1 is SGHDT and CDR2 is YYEEEE. The CDR3 here is CASSLGAGLASYEQYF. The CDR3 DNA reads as TGTGCCAGCAGCTTGGGCGCTGGACTGGCTTCCTACGAGCAGTACTTC.

As concerns this clone: The sample contains more than one DNA sequence encoding this CDR3. J is TRBJ1-1 and V is TRBV14; TRBD1 matches 10 bases. The germline CDR1 and CDR2 sequences are SGHDN and FVKESK. This CDR3 is 14 amino acids long. Unmatched junction bases numbered 3, after V lost 4 bases and J lost 4 bases. CDR3 in DNA: TGTGCCAGCAGCCTAAGGACAGGGGGCACTGAAGCTTTCTTT. Translating it yields CASSLRTGGTEAFF.

For the CDR3, the DNA is TGCGCCAGCAGCTTGAAGTGGGACAGGGGACATTCCGGGGAGCTGTTTTTT. Its translation is CASSLKWDRGHSGELFF. The J gene is TRBJ2-2, the V gene TRBV5-1, with TRBD1 matching over 10 bases. This CDR3 region has 17 residues. CDR1 is SGHRS and CDR2 is YFSETQ in the germline V gene. The trim removed 1 base at V and 6 bases at J, leaving 9 bases unmatched.

This rearrangement joins TRBV4-3 to TRBJ2-3; the match to TRBD2 covers 7 bases. CDR3 length: 17 amino acids. Per the germline V gene, CDR1 is LGHNA and CDR2 is YSLEER. V was clipped by 0 bases and J by 1 base; unmatched bases: 7. The CDR3: CASSQDHVGGGTDTQYF. In nucleotides, the CDR3 is TGCGCCAGCAGCCAAGATCATGTTGGGGGGGGCACAGATACGCAGTATTTT.

The rearrangement uses TRBV2 and TRBJ2-7; 8 nucleotides agree with TRBD1. Trimming cost V 5 bases and J 7 bases; bases outside gene matches: 7. This CDR3 comprises 13 residues. Germline-derived CDR1 and CDR2 are SNHLY and FYNNEI. In DNA form, the CDR3 reads TGTGCCAGCAGTTGGGGACAGGTGACGGAGCAGTACTTC. Protein: CASSWGQVTEQYF. Together with reference TRBV2 and TRBJ2-7, the CDR3 gives the full variable domain: EPEVTQTPSHQVTQMGQEVILRCVPISNHLYFYWYRQILGQKVEFLVSFYNNEISEKSEIFDDQFSVERPDGSNFTLKIRSTKLEDSAMYFCASSWGQVTEQYFGPGTRLTVT.

This chain connects TRBV6-1 to TRBJ2-7; no reliable D call. V lost 5 bases and J lost 4, with 6 bases in between. The CDR3 length is 11 residues. Looked up from germline, CDR1 is MNHNS and CDR2 is SASEGT. The CDR3 nucleotides are TGTGCCAGCAGTAGTGATTACGAGCAGTACTTC. It specifies CASSSDYEQYF.

The chain uses TRBV5-1 and TRBJ1-2; maybe TRBD1 (6 bases). This CDR3 is built from 15 residues. V dropped 4 bases and J dropped 2 bases, with 15 bases sitting between them. Germline lookup yields CDR1 SGHRS and CDR2 YFSETQ. For the CDR3, the DNA is TGCGCCAGCAGCCCTAGGACAGCCAAGAACTATGGCTACACCTTC. It encodes CASSPRTAKNYGYTF. Variable domain in full (rest from reference TRBV5-1 and TRBJ1-2): KAGVTQTPRYLIKTRGQQVTLSCSPISGHRSVSWYQQTPGQGLQFLFEYFSETQRNKGNFPGRFSGRQFSNSRSEMNVSTLELGDSALYLCASSPRTAKNYGYTFGSGTRLTVV.

This clone has just one count. The chain carries TRBV7-2 and TRBJ1-5; D call uncertain. The CDR3 covers 15 residues. Trimming removed 2 bases from V and 7 bases from J, with 15 bases in between. CDR1 SGHTA and CDR2 FQGNSA come from the germline V gene. The CDR3 spells CASSLSVQVEQPQHF. Written as DNA, the CDR3 is TGTGCCAGCAGCTTAAGCGTCCAGGTAGAGCAGCCCCAGCATTTT.

For the CDR3, the DNA is TGTGCCAGCAGCTTTCCGACAGGGGAGACGACCCAGTACTTC. Protein sequence: CASSFPTGETTQYF. The genes are TRBV5-4 and TRBJ2-5, with TRBD1 matching over 8 bases. CDR3 length equals 14 residues. Germline values: CDR1 SGHNT, CDR2 YYREEE (reference sequence). V lost 2 bases, J lost 7 bases, and 7 bases stayed unmatched.

The CDR3 nucleotides are TGTGCCAGCAGTTACTCGAAGCAAGGGGCCAACGTCCTGACTTTC. Amino acids: CASSYSKQGANVLTF. V gene TRBV6-5 combines with J gene TRBJ2-6; D unresolved. The CDR3 spans 15 residues. The germline V gene has CDR1 MNHEY and CDR2 SVGAGI. Trimming removed 0 bases from V and 4 bases from J, with 7 bases in between.